One and the same sample provided the 9 T cell receptor beta chains below, sequenced in a study of blood T cell repertoires in COVID-19. TCRdb keeps only in-frame clones here, not all; method: immunoSEQ multiplex PCR. This table has roughly 250,000 clones, approximately 83% appearing once. The sequenced material came from peripheral blood. These receptors all come from an elderly woman with acute or convalescent COVID-19.

This clone came up once. The chain uses TRBV6-2 or TRBV6-3 and TRBJ1-5, with 9 bases fitting TRBD1. This CDR3 is built from 17 residues. The germline gives CDR1 MNHEY, CDR2 SVGEGT. Unmatched junction bases numbered 7, after V lost 0 bases and J lost 4 bases. CDR3 sequence reads: CASSYSSGQGGNQPQHF. CDR3 bases: TGTGCCAGCAGTTACTCCTCGGGACAGGGTGGGAATCAGCCCCAGCATTTT.

The V call is TRBV4-1, the J call TRBJ1-1; D is ambiguous. The CDR3 is 15 amino acids. Germline CDR1 and CDR2: MGHRA and YSYEKL. Between the trimmed V and J ends, which lost 0 bases and 2 bases, there was a span of 10 bases. In DNA form, the CDR3 reads TGCGCCAGCAGCCAAGATTGGTCGGTAAACACTGAAGCTTTCTTT. Translating gives CASSQDWSVNTEAFF.

Only one count was recorded for this clone. The chain uses TRBV5-5 and TRBJ1-6; TRBD1 matches at 9 bases. CDR1 is SGHKS, CDR2 YYEKEE, per germline (reference sequence). The CDR3 covers 15 residues. V trimming: 6 bases; J trimming: 10 bases; junction bases outside the gene matches: 11. The CDR3 region is CASIKGGQGESPLHF. The CDR3 DNA reads as TGTGCCAGCATCAAAGGGGGACAGGGTGAGTCACCCCTCCACTTT.

This chain links TRBV18 with TRBJ1-6, with 11 bases fitting TRBD1. Losses at the gene ends were 5 bases for V and 2 bases for J; bases not matched to a gene: 5. CDR1 and CDR2 (germline): KGHSH, LQKENI. The CDR3 contains 17 residues. The CDR3 loop is CASSDGQGATYNSPLHF. CDR3 nucleotides: TGTGCCAGCTCAGATGGACAGGGGGCTACCTATAATTCACCCCTCCACTTT.

The chain is built from TRBV28 and TRBJ1-2; D is perhaps TRBD1 (5 bases). The ends were cut back, 8 bases at V and 1 base at J, with 20 bases in the middle. CDR1 MDHEN and CDR2 SYDVKM come from the germline V gene. The CDR3 totals 16 residues. DNA for the CDR3: TGTGCCAGCTATGCAGGGACTCAGCCGGGTAACTATGGCTACACCTTC. Translating it yields CASYAGTQPGNYGYTF.

The V and J genes are TRBV2 and TRBJ2-1; 7 bases map to TRBD2. CDR1 is SNHLY, CDR2 FYNNEI, per germline. The trim removed 2 bases at V and 13 bases at J, leaving 5 bases unmatched. The CDR3 runs 12 residues. The CDR3 bases are TGTGCCAGCAGTGAACCACCGGGACTACAGTTCTTC. It codes for CASSEPPGLQFF.

This clone was seen only once. The rearrangement links TRBV28 to TRBJ2-5; possibly TRBD2 for D (6 bases). V lost 3 bases and J 5 bases, leaving 13 bases between the germline ends. Germline loops: CDR1 MDHEN, CDR2 SYDVKM. This CDR3 is 14 amino acids long. For the CDR3, the DNA is TGTGCCAGCAGTTTTGGGGGGAATAGGGAGACCCAGTACTTC. It specifies CASSFGGNRETQYF.

The chain links TRBV28 to TRBJ1-2, with 7 bases aligning to TRBD1. The V and J ends lost 5 bases and 5 bases, in that order; junction bases with no gene match: 11. The CDR3 loop spans 15 amino acids. Germline V gene data show CDR1 as MDHEN and CDR2 as SYDVKM. CDR3 in DNA: TGTGCCAGCAGTCCCAGGGGGTCTAAGGGGTATGGCTACACCTTC. This gives the protein CASSPRGSKGYGYTF.

The chain carries TRBV5-4 and TRBJ1-1; D is possibly TRBD1 (5 bases). The CDR3 contains 15 residues. Germline V gene sequence: CDR1 SGHNT, CDR2 YYREEE (reference sequence). Trimming cost V 0 bases and J 0 bases, with 9 bases left between them. In DNA, the CDR3 is TGTGCCAGCAGCTTGGCCGGGGGAGTGAACACTGAAGCTTTCTTT. Amino acid sequence: CASSLAGGVNTEAFF.